The 8 T cell receptor beta chains presented below share a single source sample, sequenced in a study of tumor and adjacent non-tumor tissue in lung cancer. No cell sorting was done before RNA was extracted from the tissue. Distant lung tissue was collected more than 3 cm away from the tumor edge. A modified ARM-PCR protocol with three rounds of nested PCR amplified TCRbeta. TCRdb passed the multiplex PCR reads through MiXCR, listing each CDR3 protein once. This sample has about 75,000 distinct CDR3 sequences; about two thirds occur once, and the top ten carry 25% to 35%. Specimen: distant non-tumor lung tissue. The origin of the receptors is a woman in her fifties or sixties with non-small cell lung cancer.

On this clonotype itself: Sequence at one end of the junction differs from germline and may be a read error. J is TRBJ2-6 and V is TRBV6-1, with D tentatively TRBD1 (5 bases). The germline gives CDR1 MNHNS, CDR2 SASEGT. The CDR3 has 18 residues. The CDR3 DNA reads as TGTGCCAGCAGTGAAGTAGCAGGAGCCGGGTCTGGGGCCAATGTCCCGACTTTC. Translating it yields CASSEVAGAGSGANVPTF.

This clonotype was counted only a few times. The junction and the germline gene differ at one end; a read error may be behind it. The chain joins TRBV6-2 or TRBV6-3 to TRBJ2-1, with D perhaps TRBD2 (6 bases). The CDR3 is 13 amino acids. CDR1 and CDR2 from the germline V gene are MNHEY and SVGEGT. The CDR3 protein is CASSVQGSSEQLF. The CDR3 DNA reads as TGTGCCAGCAGTGTCCAGGGTTCTAGCGAGCAGCTCTTC.

This clonotype has only one observation. Being one base from a much bigger clone, this may be a read error. CDR3 amino acids: CAISGSGVETQYF. The CDR3 DNA sequence: TGTGCCATCAGTGGGTCAGGGGTAGAGACCCAGTACTTC. The V call is TRBV10-3, the J call TRBJ2-5, with a possible D match to TRBD1 (6 bases). This CDR3 contains 13 residues. Trimming pared 4 bases from V and 4 bases from J, leaving 10 bases between. From germline, CDR1 is ENHRY and CDR2 SYGVKD.

On this clonotype: A much more abundant neighbour one base away suggests this may be a read error. The chain recombines TRBV20-1 with TRBJ2-1; TRBD2 matches at 9 bases. Germline V gene lookup returns CDR1 DFQATT and CDR2 SNEGSKA (reference sequence). Germline trimming cut 7 bases from V and 8 bases from J; bases unmatched to any gene: 12. The CDR3 is 14 amino acids. The CDR3 nucleotides read TGCAGTGTTGATAAGACTAGCGGTAGTGATGAGCAGTTCTTC. The encoded protein is CSVDKTSGSDEQFF.

This clonotype was found once. In this CDR3 the conserved last residue, phenylalanine or tryptophan, is missing, so a read error is likely. The chain recombines TRBV11-2 with TRBJ2-3; D possibly corresponds to TRBD1 (5 bases). Germline CDR1 and CDR2: SGHAT and FQNNGV. The CDR3 spans 13 residues. CDR3 residues: CASSLDVTATQYS. In nucleotides, the CDR3 is TGCGCCAGCAGCTTAGATGTGACAGCTACTCAGTATTCT.

This clonotype has a single count. The junction departs from the called germline gene at one end, perhaps through a read error. This chain uses TRBV20-1 with TRBJ2-1, with D uncertain. Germline assignment: CDR1 DFQATT and CDR2 SNEGSKA (reference sequence). This CDR3 comprises 12 residues. CDR3 bases: TGCAGTGCTAGGTACTCCGCCAATGAGCAATTCTTC. Its translation: CSARYSANEQFF.

This CDR3 reads CASSTYYDCGYTF. The CDR3 DNA reads TGTGCCAGCAGCACATACTACGACTGTGGCTACACCTTC. The chain has TRBV11-1 and TRBJ1-2, with D unresolved. The CDR3 runs 13 residues. Trimming left V 5 bases short and J 7 bases short, with 14 bases between. CDR1 SGHAT and CDR2 FQDESV come from the germline V gene (reference sequence).

This clonotype has just a few counts. Germline is not matched at one junction end, which may reflect a read error. This chain links TRBV11-2 with TRBJ2-1; 9 nucleotides match TRBD2. This CDR3 has 15 amino acids. In germline, CDR1 is SGHAT, CDR2 FQNNGV. CDR3 sequence: CASGFNPSGIYEQFF. CDR3 nucleotide sequence: TGTGCCAGCGGCTTTAACCCTAGCGGGATATATGAGCAGTTCTTC.